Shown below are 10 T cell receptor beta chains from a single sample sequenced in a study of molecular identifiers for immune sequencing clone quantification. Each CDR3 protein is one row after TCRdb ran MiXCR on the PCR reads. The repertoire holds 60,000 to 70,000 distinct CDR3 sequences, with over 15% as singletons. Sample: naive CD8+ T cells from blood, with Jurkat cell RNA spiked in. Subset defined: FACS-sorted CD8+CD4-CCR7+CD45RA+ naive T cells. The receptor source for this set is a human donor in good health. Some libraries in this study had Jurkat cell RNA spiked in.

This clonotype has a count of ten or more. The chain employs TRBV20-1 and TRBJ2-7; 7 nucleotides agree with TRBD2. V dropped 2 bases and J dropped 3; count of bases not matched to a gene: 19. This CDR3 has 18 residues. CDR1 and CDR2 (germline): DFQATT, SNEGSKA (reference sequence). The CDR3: CSARPPRLAALNLYEQYF. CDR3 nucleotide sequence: TGCAGTGCTAGACCGCCACGGCTAGCGGCACTTAATCTCTACGAGCAGTACTTC.

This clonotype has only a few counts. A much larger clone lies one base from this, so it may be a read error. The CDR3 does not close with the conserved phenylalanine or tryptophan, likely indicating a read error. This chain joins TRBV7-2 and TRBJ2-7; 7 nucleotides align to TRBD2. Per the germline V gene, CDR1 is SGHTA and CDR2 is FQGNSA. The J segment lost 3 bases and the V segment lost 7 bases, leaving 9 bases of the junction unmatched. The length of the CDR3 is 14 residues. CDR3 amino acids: CASKARREFYEQYL. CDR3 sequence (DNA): TGTGCCAGCAAGGCCCGGCGGGAGTTCTACGAGCAGTACCTC.

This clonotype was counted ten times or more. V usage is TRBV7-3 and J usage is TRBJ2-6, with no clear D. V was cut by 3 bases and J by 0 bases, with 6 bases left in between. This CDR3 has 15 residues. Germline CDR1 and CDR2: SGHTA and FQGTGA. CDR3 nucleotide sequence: TGTGCCAGCAGCTTGGGTATCTCTGGGGCCAACGTCCTGACTTTC. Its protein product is CASSLGISGANVLTF.

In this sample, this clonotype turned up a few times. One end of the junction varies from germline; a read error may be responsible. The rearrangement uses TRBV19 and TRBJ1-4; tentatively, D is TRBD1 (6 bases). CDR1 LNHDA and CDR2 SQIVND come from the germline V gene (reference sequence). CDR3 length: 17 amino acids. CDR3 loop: CASSQYAPGARGEKLLF. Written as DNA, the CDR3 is TGTGCCAGTAGCCAATATGCACCCGGAGCCAGGGGTGAAAAACTGCTTTTT. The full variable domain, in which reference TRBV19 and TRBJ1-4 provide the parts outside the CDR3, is DGGITQSPKYLFRKEGQNVTLSCEQNLNHDAMYWYRQDPGQGLRLIYYSQIVNDFQKGDIAEGYSVSREKKESFPLTVTSAQKNPTAFYLCASSQYAPGARGEKLLFGSGTQLSVL.

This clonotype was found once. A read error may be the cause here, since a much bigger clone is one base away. CDR3 DNA: TGTGCCAGCAGCCCTGGGCCTGCAACTAATGAAAAACTGGTTTTT. It codes for CASSPGPATNEKLVF. The rearrangement joins TRBV7-9 to TRBJ1-4; D gene ambiguous. Germline CDR1 is SEHNR and CDR2 is FQNEAQ (reference sequence). The CDR3 has 15 residues.

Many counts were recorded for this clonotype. The CDR3 spells CASSEATSGRWLADTQYF. Written as DNA, the CDR3 is TGCGCCAGCAGTGAGGCGACTAGCGGGAGGTGGCTTGCAGATACGCAGTATTTT. The gene calls are TRBV10-1 and TRBJ2-3; 13 bases align to TRBD2. V shed 2 bases and J 4 bases; nucleotides not matched to a gene: 9. The CDR3 runs 18 residues. Germline-derived CDR1 and CDR2 are WNHNN and SYGVQD (reference sequence).

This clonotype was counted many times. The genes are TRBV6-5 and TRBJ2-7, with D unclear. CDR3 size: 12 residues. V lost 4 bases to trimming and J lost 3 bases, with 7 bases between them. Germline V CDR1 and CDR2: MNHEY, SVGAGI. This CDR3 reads CASSSFNYEQYF. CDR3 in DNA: TGTGCCAGCAGTTCCTTTAACTACGAGCAGTACTTC.

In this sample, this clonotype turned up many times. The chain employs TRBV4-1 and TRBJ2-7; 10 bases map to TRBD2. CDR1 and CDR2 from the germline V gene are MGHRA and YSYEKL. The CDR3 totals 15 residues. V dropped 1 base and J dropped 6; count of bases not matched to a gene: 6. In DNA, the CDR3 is TGCGCCAGCAGCCAAGCTCCGGGACTAGCGTCCGAGCAGTACTTC. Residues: CASSQAPGLASEQYF.

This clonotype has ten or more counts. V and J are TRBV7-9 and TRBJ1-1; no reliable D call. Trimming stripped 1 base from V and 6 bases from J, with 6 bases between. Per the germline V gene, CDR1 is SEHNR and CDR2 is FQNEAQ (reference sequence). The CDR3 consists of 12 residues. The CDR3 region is CASSLGHPEAFF. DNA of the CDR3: TGTGCCAGCAGCTTAGGGCACCCTGAAGCTTTCTTT. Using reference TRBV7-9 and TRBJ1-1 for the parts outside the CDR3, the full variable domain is DTGVSQNPRHKITKRGQNVTFRCDPISEHNRLYWYRQTLGQGPEFLTYFQNEAQLEKSRLLSDRFSAERPKGSFSTLEIQRTEQGDSAMYLCASSLGHPEAFFGQGTRLTVV.

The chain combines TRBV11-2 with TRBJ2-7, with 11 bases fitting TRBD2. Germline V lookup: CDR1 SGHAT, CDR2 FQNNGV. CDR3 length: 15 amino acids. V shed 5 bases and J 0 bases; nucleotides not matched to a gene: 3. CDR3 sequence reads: CASSLTSGISYEQYF. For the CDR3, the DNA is TGTGCCAGCAGCCTGACTAGCGGGATCTCCTACGAGCAGTACTTC.